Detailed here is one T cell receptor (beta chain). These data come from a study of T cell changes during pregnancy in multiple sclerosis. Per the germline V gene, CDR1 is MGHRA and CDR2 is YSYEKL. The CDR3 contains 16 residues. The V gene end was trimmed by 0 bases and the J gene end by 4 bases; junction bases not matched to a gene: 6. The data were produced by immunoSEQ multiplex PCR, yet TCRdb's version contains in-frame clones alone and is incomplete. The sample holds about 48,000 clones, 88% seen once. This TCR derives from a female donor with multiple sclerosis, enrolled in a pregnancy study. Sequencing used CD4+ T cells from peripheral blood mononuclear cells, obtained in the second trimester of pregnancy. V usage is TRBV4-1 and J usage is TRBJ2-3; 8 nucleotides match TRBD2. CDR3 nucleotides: TGCGCCAGCAGCCAAGAACGGGGAGCGGGAGCAGATACGCAGTATTTT. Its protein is CASSQERGAGADTQYF.